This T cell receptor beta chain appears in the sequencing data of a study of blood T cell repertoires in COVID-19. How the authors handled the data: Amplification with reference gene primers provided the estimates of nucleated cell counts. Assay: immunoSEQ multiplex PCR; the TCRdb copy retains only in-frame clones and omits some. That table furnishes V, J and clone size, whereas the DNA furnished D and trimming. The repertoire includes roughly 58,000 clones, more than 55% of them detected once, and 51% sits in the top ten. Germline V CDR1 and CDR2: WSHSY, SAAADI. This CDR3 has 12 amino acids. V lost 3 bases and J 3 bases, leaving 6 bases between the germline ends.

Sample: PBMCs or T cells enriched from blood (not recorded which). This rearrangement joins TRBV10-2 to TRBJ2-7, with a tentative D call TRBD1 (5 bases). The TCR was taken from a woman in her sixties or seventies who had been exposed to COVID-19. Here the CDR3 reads CASSEQDYEQYF. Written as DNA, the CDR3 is TGCGCCAGCAGTGAACAGGACTACGAGCAGTACTTC.